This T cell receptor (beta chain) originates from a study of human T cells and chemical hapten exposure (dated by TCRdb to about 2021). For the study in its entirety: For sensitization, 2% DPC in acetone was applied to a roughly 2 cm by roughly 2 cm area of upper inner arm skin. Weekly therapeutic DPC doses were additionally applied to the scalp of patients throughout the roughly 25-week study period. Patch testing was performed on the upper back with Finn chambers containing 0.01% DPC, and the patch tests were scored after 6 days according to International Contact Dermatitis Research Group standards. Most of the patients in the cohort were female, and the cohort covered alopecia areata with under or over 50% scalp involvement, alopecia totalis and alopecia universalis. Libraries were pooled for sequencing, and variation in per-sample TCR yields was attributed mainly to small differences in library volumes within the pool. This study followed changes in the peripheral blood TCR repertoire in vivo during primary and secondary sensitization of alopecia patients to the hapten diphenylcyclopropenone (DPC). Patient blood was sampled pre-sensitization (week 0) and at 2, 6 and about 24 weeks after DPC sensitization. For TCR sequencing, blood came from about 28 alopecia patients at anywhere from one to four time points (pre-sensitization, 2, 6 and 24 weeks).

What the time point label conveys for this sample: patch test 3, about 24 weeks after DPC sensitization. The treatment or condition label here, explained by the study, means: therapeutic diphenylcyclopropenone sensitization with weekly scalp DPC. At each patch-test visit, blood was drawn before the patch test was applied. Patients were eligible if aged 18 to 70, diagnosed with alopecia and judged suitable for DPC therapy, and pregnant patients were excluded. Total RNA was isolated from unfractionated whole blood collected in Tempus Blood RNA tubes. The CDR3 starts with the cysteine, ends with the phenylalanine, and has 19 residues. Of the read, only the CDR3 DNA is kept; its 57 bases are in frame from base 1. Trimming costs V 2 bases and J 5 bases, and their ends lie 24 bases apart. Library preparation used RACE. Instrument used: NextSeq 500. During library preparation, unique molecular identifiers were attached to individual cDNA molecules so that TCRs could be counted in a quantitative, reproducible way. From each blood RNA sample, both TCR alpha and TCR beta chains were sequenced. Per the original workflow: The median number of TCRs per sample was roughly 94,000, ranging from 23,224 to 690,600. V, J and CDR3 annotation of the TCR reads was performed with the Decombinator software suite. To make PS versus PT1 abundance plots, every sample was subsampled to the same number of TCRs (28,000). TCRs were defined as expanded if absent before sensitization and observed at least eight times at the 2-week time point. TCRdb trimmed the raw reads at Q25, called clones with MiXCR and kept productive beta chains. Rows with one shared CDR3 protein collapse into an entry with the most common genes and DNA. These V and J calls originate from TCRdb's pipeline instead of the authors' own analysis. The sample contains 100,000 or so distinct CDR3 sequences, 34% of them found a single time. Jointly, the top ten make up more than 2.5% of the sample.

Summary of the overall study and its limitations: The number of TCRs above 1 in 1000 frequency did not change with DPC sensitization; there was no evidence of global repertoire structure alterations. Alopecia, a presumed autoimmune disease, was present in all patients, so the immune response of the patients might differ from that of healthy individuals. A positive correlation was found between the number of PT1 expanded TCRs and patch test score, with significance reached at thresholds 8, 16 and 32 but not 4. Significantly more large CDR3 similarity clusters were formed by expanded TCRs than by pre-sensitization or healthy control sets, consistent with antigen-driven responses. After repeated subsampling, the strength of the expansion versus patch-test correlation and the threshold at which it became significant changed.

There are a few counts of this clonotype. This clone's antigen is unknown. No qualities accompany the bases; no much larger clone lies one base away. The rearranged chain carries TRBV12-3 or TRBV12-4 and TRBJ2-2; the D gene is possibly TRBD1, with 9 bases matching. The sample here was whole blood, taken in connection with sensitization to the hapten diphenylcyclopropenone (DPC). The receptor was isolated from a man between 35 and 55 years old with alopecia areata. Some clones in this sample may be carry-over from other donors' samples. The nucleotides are TGTGCCAGCAGTTTATGGGACAGGGTACTAGCGGCTACTACCGGGGAGCTGTTTTTT. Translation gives CASSLWDRVLAATTGELFF.